The source of this T cell receptor (beta chain) is a study of cytomegalovirus exposure and HLA in healthy donors. The V and J ends lost 7 bases and 5 bases respectively, with 14 bases between them. Germline V gene data show CDR1 as GTSNPN and CDR2 as SVGIG (reference sequence). The CDR3 is 12 amino acids. This PCR relied on a set of 60 Vbeta primers and 13 Jbeta primers. Data came from immunoSEQ multiplex PCR; TCRdb stores just in-frame clones and leaves some out. The sample includes fewer than 200,000 clones, approximately 78% of them seen just once. V is TRBV30 and J is TRBJ1-1, with D possibly TRBD1 on 6 matching bases. The material sequenced was PBMCs. The TCR comes from a woman between 18 and 29 years old in good health and CMV-seronegative. The CDR3 loop is CASDRLETEAFF. CDR3 DNA sequence: TGTGCCTCCGACAGGCTTGAAACTGAAGCTTTCTTT.